Described below is a single T cell receptor (beta chain) sequence and its context. TCRdb's copy holds only in-frame clones and misses some; the assay was immunoSEQ multiplex PCR. The sample includes 450,000 to 600,000 clones, around 90% seen only once; the top ten take around 0.7%. This specimen belongs to a study of blood T cell repertoires in COVID-19. The CDR3 is 13 amino acids. Germline CDR1 and CDR2: GTSNPN and SVGIG (reference sequence). Trimming removed 5 bases from V and 11 bases from J; junction bases left unmatched: 14. Specimen: PBMCs or T cells enriched from blood (not recorded which). The sequence was collected from a woman aged 18 to 35 who had recovered from COVID-19. The chain is built from TRBV30 and TRBJ1-1; 7 bases are shared with TRBD1. The CDR3 loop reads CAWGERQGAGAFF. The DNA of the CDR3 is TGTGCCTGGGGGGAGAGACAGGGCGCCGGGGCTTTCTTT.